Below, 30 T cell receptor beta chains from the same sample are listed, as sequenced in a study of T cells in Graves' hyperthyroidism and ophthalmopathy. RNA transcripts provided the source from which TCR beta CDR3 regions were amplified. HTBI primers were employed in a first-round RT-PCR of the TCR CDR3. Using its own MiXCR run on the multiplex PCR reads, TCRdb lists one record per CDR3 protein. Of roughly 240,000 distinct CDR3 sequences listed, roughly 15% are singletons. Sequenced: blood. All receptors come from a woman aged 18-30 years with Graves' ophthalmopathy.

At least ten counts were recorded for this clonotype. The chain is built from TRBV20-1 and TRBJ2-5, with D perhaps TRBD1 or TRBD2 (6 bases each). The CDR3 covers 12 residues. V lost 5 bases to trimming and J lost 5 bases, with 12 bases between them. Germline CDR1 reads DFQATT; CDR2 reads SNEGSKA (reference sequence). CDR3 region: CSAPRGDETQYF. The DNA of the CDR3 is TGCAGTGCTCCTAGGGGGGACGAGACCCAGTACTTC.

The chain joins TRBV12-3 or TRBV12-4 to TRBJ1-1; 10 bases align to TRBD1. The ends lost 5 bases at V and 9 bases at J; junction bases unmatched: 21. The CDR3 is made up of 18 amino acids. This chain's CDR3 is CASSPPPGTGAISRQAFF. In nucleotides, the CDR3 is TGTGCCAGCAGTCCCCCTCCCGGGACAGGGGCGATATCGAGACAAGCTTTCTTT.

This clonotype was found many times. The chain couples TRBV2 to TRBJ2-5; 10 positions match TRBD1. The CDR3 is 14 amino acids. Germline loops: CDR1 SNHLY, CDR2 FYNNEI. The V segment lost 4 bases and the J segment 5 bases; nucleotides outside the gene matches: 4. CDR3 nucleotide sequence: TGTGCCAGCAGTGGGGACAGGGGTCGCGAGACCCAGTACTTC. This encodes CASSGDRGRETQYF.

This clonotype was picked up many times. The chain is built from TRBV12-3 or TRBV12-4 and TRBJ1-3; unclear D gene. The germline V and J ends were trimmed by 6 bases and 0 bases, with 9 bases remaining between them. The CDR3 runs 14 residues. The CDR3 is CASSPVSSGNTIYF. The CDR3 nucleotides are TGTGCCAGCAGCCCCGTGAGCTCTGGAAACACCATATATTTT.

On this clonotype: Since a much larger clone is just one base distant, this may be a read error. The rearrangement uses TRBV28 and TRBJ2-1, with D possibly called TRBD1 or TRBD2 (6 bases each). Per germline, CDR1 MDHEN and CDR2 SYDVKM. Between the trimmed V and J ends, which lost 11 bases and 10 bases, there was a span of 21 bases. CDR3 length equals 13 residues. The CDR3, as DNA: TGTGCCTCGAACGGAGGGGGTACGTACGAGCAGTTCTTC. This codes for CASNGGGTYEQFF.

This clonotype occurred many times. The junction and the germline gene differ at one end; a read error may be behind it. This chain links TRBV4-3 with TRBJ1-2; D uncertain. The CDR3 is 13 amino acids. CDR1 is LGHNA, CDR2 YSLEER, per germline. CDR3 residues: CASSQEGSYGYTF. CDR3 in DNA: TGTGCCAGCAGCCAAGAGGGATCCTATGGCTACACCTTC.

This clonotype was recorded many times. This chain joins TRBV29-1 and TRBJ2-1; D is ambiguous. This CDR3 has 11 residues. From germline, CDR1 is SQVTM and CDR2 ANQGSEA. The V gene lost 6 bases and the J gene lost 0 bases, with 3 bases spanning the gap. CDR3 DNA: TGCAGCGTGCTCTCCTACAATGAGCAGTTCTTC. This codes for CSVLSYNEQFF.

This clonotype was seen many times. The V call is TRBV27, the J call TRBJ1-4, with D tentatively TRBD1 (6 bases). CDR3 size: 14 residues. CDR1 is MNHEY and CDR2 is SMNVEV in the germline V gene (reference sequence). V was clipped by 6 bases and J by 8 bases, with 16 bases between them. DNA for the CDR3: TGTGCCAGCAGCATAGTCAGGGGAGGCGAAAAACTGTTTTTT. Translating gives CASSIVRGGEKLFF.

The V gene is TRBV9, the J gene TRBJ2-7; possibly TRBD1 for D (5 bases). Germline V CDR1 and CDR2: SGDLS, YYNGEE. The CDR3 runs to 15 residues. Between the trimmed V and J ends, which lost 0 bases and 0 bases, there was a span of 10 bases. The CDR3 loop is CASSVGQGVSYEQYF. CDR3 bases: TGTGCCAGCAGCGTAGGTCAGGGCGTCTCCTACGAGCAGTACTTC.

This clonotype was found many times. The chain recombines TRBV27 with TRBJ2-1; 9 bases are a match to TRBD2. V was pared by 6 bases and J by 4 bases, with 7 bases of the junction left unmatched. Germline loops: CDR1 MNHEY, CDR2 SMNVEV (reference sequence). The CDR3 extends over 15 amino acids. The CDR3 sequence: CASSLLAGSYNEQFF. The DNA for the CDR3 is TGTGCCAGCAGCCTCCTAGCGGGAAGTTACAATGAGCAGTTCTTC.

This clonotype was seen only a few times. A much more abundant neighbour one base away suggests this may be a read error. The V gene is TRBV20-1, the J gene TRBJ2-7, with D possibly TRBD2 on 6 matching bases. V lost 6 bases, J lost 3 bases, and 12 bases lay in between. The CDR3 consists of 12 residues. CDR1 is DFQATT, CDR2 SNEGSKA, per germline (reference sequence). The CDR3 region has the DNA TGCAGTGCGGAGCGGGCGAGCTACGAGCAGTACTTC. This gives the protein CSAERASYEQYF.

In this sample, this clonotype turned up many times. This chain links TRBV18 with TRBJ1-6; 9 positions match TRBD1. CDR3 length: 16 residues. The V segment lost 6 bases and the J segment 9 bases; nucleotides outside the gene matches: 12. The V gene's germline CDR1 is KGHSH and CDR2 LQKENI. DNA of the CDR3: TGTGCCAGCTCTCAAGAACAGGGGGCGTCTAGTTCACCCCTCCACTTT. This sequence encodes CASSQEQGASSSPLHF.

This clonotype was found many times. The CDR3 DNA reads as TGTGCCATCAGTGAGTCTGGGTATGGCTACACCTTC. This sequence encodes CAISESGYGYTF. The chain links TRBV10-3 to TRBJ1-2; D is unclear. Germline V gene data show CDR1 as ENHRY and CDR2 as SYGVKD. The V end lost 0 bases, the J end lost 5 bases, and 4 bases lay between the germline ends. This CDR3 is 12 amino acids long.

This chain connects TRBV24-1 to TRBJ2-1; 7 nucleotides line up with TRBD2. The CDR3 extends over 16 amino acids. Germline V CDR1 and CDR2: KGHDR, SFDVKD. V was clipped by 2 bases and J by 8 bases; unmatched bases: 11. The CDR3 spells CATSDSAGVGNYEQFF. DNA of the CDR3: TGTGCCACCAGTGATTCCGCGGGGGTCGGGAACTATGAGCAGTTCTTC.

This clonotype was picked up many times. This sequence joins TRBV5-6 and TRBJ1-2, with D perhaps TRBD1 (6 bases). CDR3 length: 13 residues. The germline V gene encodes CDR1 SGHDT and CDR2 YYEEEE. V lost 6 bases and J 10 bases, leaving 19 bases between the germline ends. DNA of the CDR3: TGTGCCAGCACCACTCCCCCGGGACACCCCTACACCTTC. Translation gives CASTTPPGHPYTF. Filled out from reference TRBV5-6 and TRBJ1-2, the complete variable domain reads DAGVTQSPTHLIKTRGQQVTLRCSPKSGHDTVSWYQQALGQGPQFIFQYYEEEERQRGNFPDRFSGHQFPNYSSELNVNALLLGDSALYLCASTTPPGHPYTFGSGTRLTVV.

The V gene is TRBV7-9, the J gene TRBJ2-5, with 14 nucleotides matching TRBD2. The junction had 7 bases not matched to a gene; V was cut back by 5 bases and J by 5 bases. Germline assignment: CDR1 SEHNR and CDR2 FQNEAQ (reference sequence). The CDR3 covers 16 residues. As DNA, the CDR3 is TGTGCCAGCAGCCAGACTAGCGGGGGGGCCGGGGAGACCCAGTACTTC. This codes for CASSQTSGGAGETQYF.

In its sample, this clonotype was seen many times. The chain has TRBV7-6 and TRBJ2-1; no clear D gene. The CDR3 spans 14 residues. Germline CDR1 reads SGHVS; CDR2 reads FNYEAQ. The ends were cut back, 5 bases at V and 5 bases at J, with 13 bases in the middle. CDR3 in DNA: TGTGCCAGCAGCCTCCTTTCGATAGACAATGAGCAGTTCTTC. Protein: CASSLLSIDNEQFF.

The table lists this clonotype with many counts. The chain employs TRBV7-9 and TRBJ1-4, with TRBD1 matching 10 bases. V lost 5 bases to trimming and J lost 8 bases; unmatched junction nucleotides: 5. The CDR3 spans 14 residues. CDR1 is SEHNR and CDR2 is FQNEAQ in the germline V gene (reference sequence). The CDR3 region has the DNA TGTGCCAGCAGCCCCGGGACAGGGGTCGAAAAACTGTTTTTT. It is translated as CASSPGTGVEKLFF.

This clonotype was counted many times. CDR3: CASSFQGVTGELFF. CDR3 in DNA: TGTGCCAGCAGCTTTCAGGGTGTCACCGGGGAGCTGTTTTTT. The chain is built from TRBV7-2 and TRBJ2-2, with D perhaps TRBD1 (5 bases). The ends were cut back, 3 bases at V and 4 bases at J, with 9 bases in the middle. The length of the CDR3 is 14 residues. Germline CDR1 and CDR2: SGHTA and FQGNSA.

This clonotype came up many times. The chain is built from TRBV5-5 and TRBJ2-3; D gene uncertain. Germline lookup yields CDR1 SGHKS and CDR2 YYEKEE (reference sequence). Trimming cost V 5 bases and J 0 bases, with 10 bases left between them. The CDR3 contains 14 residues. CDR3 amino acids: CASRQEPSTDTQYF. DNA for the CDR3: TGTGCCAGCAGACAAGAACCTAGCACAGATACGCAGTATTTT.

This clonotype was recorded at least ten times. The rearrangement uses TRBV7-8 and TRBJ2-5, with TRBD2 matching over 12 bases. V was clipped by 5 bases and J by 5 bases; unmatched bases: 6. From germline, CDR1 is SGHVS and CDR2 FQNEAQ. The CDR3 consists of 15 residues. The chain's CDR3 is CASSRLAGEWETQYF. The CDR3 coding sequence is TGTGCCAGCAGCAGACTAGCGGGAGAGTGGGAGACCCAGTACTTC.

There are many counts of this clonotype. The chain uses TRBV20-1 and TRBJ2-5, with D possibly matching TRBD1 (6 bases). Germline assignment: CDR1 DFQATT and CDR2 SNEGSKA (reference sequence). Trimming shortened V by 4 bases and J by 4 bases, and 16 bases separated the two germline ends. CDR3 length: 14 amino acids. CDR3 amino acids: CSANRGEGGETQYF. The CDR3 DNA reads TGCAGTGCTAATCGGGGTGAAGGGGGAGAGACCCAGTACTTC.

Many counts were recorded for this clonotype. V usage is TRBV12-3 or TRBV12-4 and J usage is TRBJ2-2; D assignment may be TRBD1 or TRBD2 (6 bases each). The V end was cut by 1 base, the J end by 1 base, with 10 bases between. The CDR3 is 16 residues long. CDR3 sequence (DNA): TGTGCCAGCAGTTTAGATGGGGGGCAGAACACCGGGGAGCTGTTTTTT. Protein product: CASSLDGGQNTGELFF.

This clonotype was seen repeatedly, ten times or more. The chain's CDR3 is CASSRVTEAFF. As DNA, the CDR3 is TGTGCCAGCAGCAGGGTTACTGAAGCTTTCTTT. The chain recombines TRBV2 with TRBJ1-1; TRBD1 is a possible D gene (5 bases). The CDR3 runs 11 residues. With 6 bases removed from V and 5 bases from J, the gap between germline ends came to 7 bases. Germline V CDR1 and CDR2: SNHLY, FYNNEI.

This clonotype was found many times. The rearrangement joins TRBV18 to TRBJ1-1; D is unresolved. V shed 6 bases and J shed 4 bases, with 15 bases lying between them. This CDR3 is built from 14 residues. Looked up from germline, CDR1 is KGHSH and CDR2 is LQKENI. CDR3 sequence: CASSPFRSSTEAFF. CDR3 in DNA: TGTGCCAGCTCCCCTTTCCGATCGAGCACTGAAGCTTTCTTT.

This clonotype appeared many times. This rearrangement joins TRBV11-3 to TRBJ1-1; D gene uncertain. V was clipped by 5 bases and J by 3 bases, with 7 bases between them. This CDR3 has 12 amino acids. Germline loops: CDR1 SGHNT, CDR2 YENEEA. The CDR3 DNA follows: TGTGCCAGCAGCCCCAGACACACTGAAGCTTTCTTT. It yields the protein CASSPRHTEAFF.

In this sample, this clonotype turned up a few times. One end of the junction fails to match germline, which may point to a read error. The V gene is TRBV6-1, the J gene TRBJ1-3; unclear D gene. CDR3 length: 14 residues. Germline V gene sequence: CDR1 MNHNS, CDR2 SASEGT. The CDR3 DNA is TGTGTCAGCAGTGAACGGGGTAATGGAAACACCATATATTTT. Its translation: CVSSERGNGNTIYF.

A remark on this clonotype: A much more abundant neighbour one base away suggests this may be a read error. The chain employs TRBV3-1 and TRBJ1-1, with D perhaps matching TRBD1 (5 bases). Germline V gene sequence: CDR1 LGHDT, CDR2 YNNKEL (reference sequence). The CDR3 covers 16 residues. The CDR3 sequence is CSSSQEPGVRNTEAFF. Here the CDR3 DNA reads TGTTCCAGCAGCCAAGAACCGGGGGTACGGAACACTGAAGCTTTCTTT. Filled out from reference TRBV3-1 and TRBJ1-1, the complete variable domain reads DTAVSQTPKYLVTQMGNDKSIKCEQNLGHDTMYWYKQDSKKFLKIMFSYNNKELIINETVPNRFSPKSPDKAHLNLHINSLELGDSAVYFCSSSQEPGVRNTEAFFGQGTRLTVV.

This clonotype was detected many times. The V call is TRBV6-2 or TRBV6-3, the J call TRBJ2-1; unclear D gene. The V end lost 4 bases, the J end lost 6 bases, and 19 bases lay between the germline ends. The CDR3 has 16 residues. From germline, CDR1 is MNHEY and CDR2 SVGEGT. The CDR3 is CASSSFVTVSPNEQFF. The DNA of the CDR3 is TGTGCCAGCAGTTCTTTCGTAACGGTAAGCCCCAATGAGCAGTTCTTC.

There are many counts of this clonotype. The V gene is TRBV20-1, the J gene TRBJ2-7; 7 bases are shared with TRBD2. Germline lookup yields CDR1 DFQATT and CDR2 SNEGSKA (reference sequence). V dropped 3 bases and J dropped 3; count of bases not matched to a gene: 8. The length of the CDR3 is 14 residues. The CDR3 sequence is CSASVASGYYEQYF. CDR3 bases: TGCAGTGCTAGTGTGGCTAGCGGATACTACGAGCAGTACTTC.